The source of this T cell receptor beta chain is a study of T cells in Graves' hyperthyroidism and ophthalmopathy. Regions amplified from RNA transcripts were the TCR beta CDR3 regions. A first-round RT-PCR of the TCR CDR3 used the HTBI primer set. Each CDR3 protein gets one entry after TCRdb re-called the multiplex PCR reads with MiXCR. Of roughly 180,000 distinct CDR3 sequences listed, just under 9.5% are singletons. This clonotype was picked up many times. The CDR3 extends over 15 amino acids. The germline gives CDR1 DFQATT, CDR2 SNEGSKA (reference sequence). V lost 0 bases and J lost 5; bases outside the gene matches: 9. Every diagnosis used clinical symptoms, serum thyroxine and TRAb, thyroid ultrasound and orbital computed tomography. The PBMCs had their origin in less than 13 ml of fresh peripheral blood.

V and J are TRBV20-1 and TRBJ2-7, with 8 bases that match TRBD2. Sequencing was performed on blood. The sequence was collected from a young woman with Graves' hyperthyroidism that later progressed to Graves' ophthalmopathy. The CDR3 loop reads CSARDGAGASHEQYF. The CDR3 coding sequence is TGCAGTGCTAGAGATGGAGCGGGAGCATCCCACGAGCAGTACTTC.